This TCR beta chain is drawn from a study of cytomegalovirus exposure and HLA in healthy donors. About the research overall: Of all 400 or so donors who were genotyped, roughly 81% belonged to the Caucasian-associated ancestry cluster.

PCR primers comprised 60 Vbeta and 13 Jbeta primers. The table came from immunoSEQ multiplex PCR; TCRdb's copy has only in-frame clones and leaves some out. The table has about 180,000 clones, less than 80% seen once. In regard to this clone: Antigen unknown.

This CDR3 region has 11 residues. Germline values: CDR1 DFQATT, CDR2 SNEGSKA (reference sequence). Between the trimmed V and J ends, which lost 4 bases and 7 bases, there was a span of 11 bases. The study's findings and limits: The study flagged about 160 TCR beta chains as cytomegalovirus-associated. For presence/absence analyses, sequencing depth was assumed to be roughly uniform across donors.

This TCR was sampled from a man younger than 35 in good health and CMV-seronegative. The chain recombines TRBV20-1 with TRBJ2-7; a weak D match, TRBD2 (5 bases). Sample: PBMCs. The CDR3 DNA reads TGCAGTGCTACCCTATCGGGGGAGCAGTACTTC. As protein: CSATLSGEQYF.